One and the same sample provided the 20 T cell receptor beta chains below, sequenced in a study of cytomegalovirus exposure and HLA in healthy donors. Primers: 60 Vbeta forward and 13 Jbeta reverse. Profiled with immunoSEQ multiplex PCR; TCRdb holds only in-frame clones, not every one. The sample contains 110,000 to 150,000 clones, around 79% of which appear only once. The sequencing sample was made of PBMCs. All receptors derive from a male donor in good health and CMV-seronegative.

The chain joins TRBV30 to TRBJ1-6; possibly TRBD1 for D (6 bases). Germline loops: CDR1 GTSNPN, CDR2 SVGIG (reference sequence). The CDR3 has 15 residues. V was trimmed by 0 bases and J by 7 bases, leaving 13 bases between them. The CDR3 reads CAWSVRGAGNSPLHF. The DNA of the CDR3 is TGTGCCTGGAGTGTACGGGGGGCAGGAAATTCACCCCTCCACTTT.

CDR3 protein: CTSSPRPEQYF. The CDR3 region has the DNA TGCACCAGCAGCCCCAGGCCCGAGCAGTACTTC. The chain recombines TRBV1 with TRBJ2-5; the D call of TRBD1 is as the table states it, not checked on the DNA. The assigned J gene may be wrong: the sequence end matches TRBJ2-7 better. TRBV1 is a pseudogene segment. This CDR3 has 11 residues.

The V call is TRBV9, the J call TRBJ1-6, with D hard to call. The CDR3 runs 16 residues. Germline CDR1 reads SGDLS; CDR2 reads YYNGEE. V was trimmed by 0 bases and J by 4 bases, leaving 11 bases between them. CDR3 coding DNA: TGTGCCAGCAGCGTAGGAGGAACGGCTTATAATTCACCCCTCCACTTT. It translates to CASSVGGTAYNSPLHF.

The rearrangement links TRBV6-6 to TRBJ2-7; TRBD2 matches at 7 bases. Trimming at V came to 7 bases and at J to 1 base, leaving 4 bases not matched to a gene. This CDR3 is built from 13 residues. CDR1 and CDR2 from the germline V gene are MNHNY and SVGAGI (reference sequence). CDR3 amino acids: CASTRGESYEQYF. CDR3 nucleotide sequence: TGTGCCAGCACTCGGGGGGAATCCTACGAGCAGTACTTC.

The chain employs TRBV15 and TRBJ2-1, with a possible D match to TRBD2 (5 bases). The CDR3 extends over 15 amino acids. Germline V gene data show CDR1 as LNHNV and CDR2 as YYDKDF (reference sequence). V was pared by 5 bases and J by 4 bases, with 15 bases between. CDR3 amino acids: CATSPGLAWYNEQFF. In DNA form, the CDR3 reads TGTGCCACCAGCCCCGGGCTAGCTTGGTACAATGAGCAGTTCTTC.

A remark on this clone: Other nucleotide sequences in the sample specify the same CDR3. The V call is TRBV7-9, the J call TRBJ2-3; D may be TRBD2 (5 bases). Germline loops: CDR1 SEHNR, CDR2 FQNEAQ (reference sequence). V lost 5 bases to trimming and J lost 0 bases, with 12 bases between them. CDR3 length: 15 residues. CDR3 residues: CASSPPGISTDTQYF. As DNA, the CDR3 is TGTGCCAGCAGCCCACCCGGGATCAGCACAGATACGCAGTATTTT.

In this sample, this clone turned up a few times. The CDR3 bases are TGCGCCAGCAGCCAAACCAAACAGGGGGCGCAGCCCCAGCATTTT. Translation gives CASSQTKQGAQPQHF. V gene TRBV4-1 combines with J gene TRBJ1-5, with 9 bases aligning to TRBD1. There are 15 residues in the CDR3. CDR1 MGHRA and CDR2 YSYEKL come from the germline V gene. V lost 2 bases to trimming and J lost 7 bases; unmatched junction nucleotides: 6.

The chain combines TRBV9 with TRBJ2-2, with 8 bases identical to TRBD1. V shed 2 bases and J 0 bases; nucleotides not matched to a gene: 3. Germline lookup yields CDR1 SGDLS and CDR2 YYNGEE. The CDR3 consists of 16 residues. The CDR3: CASSVTGQANTGELFF. The CDR3 coding sequence is TGTGCCAGCAGCGTTACGGGACAGGCGAACACCGGGGAGCTGTTTTTT. Full variable domain (rest looked up from reference TRBV9 and TRBJ2-2): DSGVTQTPKHLITATGQRVTLRCSPRSGDLSVYWYQQSLDQGLQFLIQYYNGEERAKGNILERFSAQQFPDLHSELNLSSLELGDSALYFCASSVTGQANTGELFFGEGSRLTVL.

This clone was seen more than once but under ten times. V gene TRBV7-9 combines with J gene TRBJ2-7; 10 positions match TRBD2. With 1 base clipped from V and 7 bases from J, the junction kept 4 bases outside the gene matches. This CDR3 is 14 amino acids long. Germline V gives CDR1 SEHNR, CDR2 FQNEAQ (reference sequence). Here the CDR3 DNA reads TGTGCCAGCAGCTTAGGGCTAGCGGGAGAGGAGCAGTACTTC. Its protein product is CASSLGLAGEEQYF.

This clone was detected once. V gene TRBV2 combines with J gene TRBJ2-1, with 13 bases aligning to TRBD2. Germline CDR1 and CDR2: SNHLY and FYNNEI. V lost 5 bases and J lost 4; bases outside the gene matches: 2. The CDR3 has 15 amino acids. CDR3 amino acids: CASSTSGRAYNEQFF. The CDR3 region has the DNA TGTGCCAGCAGTACTAGCGGGAGGGCGTACAATGAGCAGTTCTTC.

The J gene is TRBJ2-1, the V gene TRBV2, with a weak D call TRBD1 (5 bases). The CDR3 loop spans 14 amino acids. V lost 4 bases to trimming and J lost 8 bases, with 15 bases between them. CDR1 and CDR2 from the germline V gene are SNHLY and FYNNEI. CDR3 region: CASSVQGREDEQFF. CDR3 nucleotides: TGTGCCAGCAGTGTTCAGGGCCGAGAGGATGAGCAGTTCTTC.

V is TRBV15 and J is TRBJ1-2; D is perhaps TRBD1 (6 bases). Germline V gives CDR1 LNHNV, CDR2 YYDKDF (reference sequence). The CDR3 spans 16 residues. With 0 bases removed from V and 4 bases from J, the gap between germline ends came to 15 bases. The CDR3 is CATSRDWGGSSYGYTF. The CDR3 DNA reads TGTGCCACCAGCAGAGATTGGGGGGGCTCTAGCTATGGCTACACCTTC.

The genes are TRBV5-1 and TRBJ1-2, with D unclear. V lost 0 bases and J 6 bases, leaving 6 bases between the germline ends. This CDR3 is 12 amino acids long. Germline lookup yields CDR1 SGHRS and CDR2 YFSETQ. The CDR3 DNA is TGCGCCAGCAGCTTGGGACTAGATGGCTACACCTTC. This gives the protein CASSLGLDGYTF.

This clone was detected only a few times. V is TRBV6-5 and J is TRBJ1-2; TRBD1 is a possible D gene (5 bases). The ends were cut back, 5 bases at V and 7 bases at J, with 20 bases in the middle. The germline gives CDR1 MNHEY, CDR2 SVGAGI. The CDR3 loop spans 15 amino acids. CDR3 bases: TGTGCCAGCAGTCCAGATTCTGTAGGGGTGCGTGGCTACACCTTC. It is translated as CASSPDSVGVRGYTF.

The CDR3 bases are TGTGCCAGCAGCCCCACAGGGGGCTCCTATGGCTACACCTTC. Amino acid sequence: CASSPTGGSYGYTF. This rearrangement joins TRBV6-5 to TRBJ1-2, with 9 bases matching TRBD1. J gave up 4 bases and V 6 bases, and 6 bases lay outside the gene matches. Germline V gene lookup returns CDR1 MNHEY and CDR2 SVGAGI. The CDR3 loop spans 14 amino acids.

The chain uses TRBV6-5 and TRBJ2-3, with 10 bases aligning to TRBD2. There are 15 residues in the CDR3. Germline CDR1 reads MNHEY; CDR2 reads SVGAGI. With 5 bases clipped from V and 9 bases from J, the junction kept 11 bases outside the gene matches. As DNA, the CDR3 is TGTGCCAGCAGTCTGACTAGCGGGTGGGCCTGGACGCAGTATTTT. Its protein is CASSLTSGWAWTQYF.

The CDR3 sequence: CASSPDSQETQYF. Here the CDR3 DNA reads TGCGCCAGCAGCCCGGACTCGCAAGAGACCCAGTACTTC. The V gene is TRBV4-1, the J gene TRBJ2-5; a weak D match, TRBD2 (5 bases). The length of the CDR3 is 13 residues. The V and J ends lost 4 bases and 2 bases respectively, with 8 bases between them. Germline V CDR1 and CDR2: MGHRA, YSYEKL.

This clone was recorded a few times. A junction end diverges from the germline sequence, so it may reflect a read error. The chain is built from TRBV29-1 and TRBJ2-5; D is unclear. This CDR3 comprises 13 residues. CDR1 and CDR2 from the germline V gene are SQVTM and ANQGSEA. The chain's CDR3 is CSVNRNVQEAQYF. For the CDR3, the DNA is TGCAGCGTTAACCGGAATGTTCAAGAGGCCCAGTACTTC.

This clone showed up just a few times. V usage is TRBV7-3 and J usage is TRBJ2-1; 7 bases are shared with TRBD1. V gave up 3 bases and J gave up 5 bases; unmatched junction bases: 1. CDR1 is SGHTA and CDR2 is FQGTGA in the germline V gene. CDR3 size: 13 residues. The CDR3 spells CASSFTGDNEQFF. CDR3 in DNA: TGTGCCAGCAGCTTTACAGGGGACAATGAGCAGTTCTTC.

The chain uses TRBV4-2 and TRBJ1-1; TRBD1 agrees at 7 bases. Germline-derived CDR1 and CDR2 are LGHNA and YNFKEQ. V shed 4 bases, J shed 0 bases, and the junction held 5 bases outside the gene matches. The CDR3 runs 15 residues. The DNA for the CDR3 is TGTGCCAGCAGCCTACAGGGACAGTTGAACACTGAAGCTTTCTTT. Encoded protein: CASSLQGQLNTEAFF.